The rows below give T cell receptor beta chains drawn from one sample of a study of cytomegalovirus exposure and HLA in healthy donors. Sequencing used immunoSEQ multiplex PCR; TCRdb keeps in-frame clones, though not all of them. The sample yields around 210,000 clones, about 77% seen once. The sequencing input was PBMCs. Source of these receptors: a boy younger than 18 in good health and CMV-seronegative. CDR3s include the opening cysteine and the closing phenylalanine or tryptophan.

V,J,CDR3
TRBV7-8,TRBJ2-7,CASSPQTSGLTYEQYF
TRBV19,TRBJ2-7,CASSIKAAPPSYEQYF
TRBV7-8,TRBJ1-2,CASSEDRTENYGYTF
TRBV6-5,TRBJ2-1,CASSYSEGFNEQFF
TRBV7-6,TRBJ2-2,CASSGRSTPNTGELFF
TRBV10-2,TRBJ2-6,CASSGSGMGTNVLTF
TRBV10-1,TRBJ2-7,CASSALGLSYEQYF
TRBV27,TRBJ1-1,CASSFRRQGANTEAFF
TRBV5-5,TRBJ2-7,CASSLSLSYEQYF
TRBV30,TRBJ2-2,CAWSLTAEVGELFF
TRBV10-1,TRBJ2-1,CASNYLPTGGSDNEQFF
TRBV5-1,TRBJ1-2,CASSLDRVSEGYTF
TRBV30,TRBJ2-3,CAWSVGGVTDTQYF
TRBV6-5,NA,CASSSPGSYEQYF
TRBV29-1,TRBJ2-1,CSVAGPPNEQFF
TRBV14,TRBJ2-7,CASSQPFPGLEQYEQYF
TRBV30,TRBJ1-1,CAWSAFLNTEAFF
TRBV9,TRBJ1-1,CASSVAGKAEAFF
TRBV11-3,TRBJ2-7,CASSLVTGSWRLPGGEQYF
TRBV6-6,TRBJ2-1,CASSYPLTGGYNEQFF
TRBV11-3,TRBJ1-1,CASSLSGGMNTEAFF
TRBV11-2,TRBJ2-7,CASSGRLADSSYEQYF
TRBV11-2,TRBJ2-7,CASSFRDRYGYEQYF
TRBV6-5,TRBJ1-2,CASSYSPGDGDYGYTF
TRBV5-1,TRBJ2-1,CASKQDYNEQFF
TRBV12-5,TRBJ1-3,CASGQEAGNTIYF
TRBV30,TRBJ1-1,CAWSVGGTGTEAFF
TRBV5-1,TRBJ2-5,CASSLGRPQETQYF
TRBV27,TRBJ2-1,CASSLGGIYNEQFF
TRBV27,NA,CASSYAGVYEQYF
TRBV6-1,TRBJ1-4,CASSDDSGSRLFF
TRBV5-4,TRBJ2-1,CASSLFDGLVINEQFF
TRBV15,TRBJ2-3,CATSTRAGLGTDTQYF
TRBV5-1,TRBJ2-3,CASSAAGTSGGSTDTQYF
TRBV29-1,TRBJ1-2,CSVSGQTYEDYGYTF
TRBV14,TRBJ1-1,CASSPHAEVNTEAFF
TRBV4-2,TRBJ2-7,CASSQQGRTSGTYEQYF
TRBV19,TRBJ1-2,CASSITSGGNYGYTF
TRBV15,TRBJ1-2,CATSIDSEYGYTF
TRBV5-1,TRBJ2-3,CASSYSGTSGYTQYF
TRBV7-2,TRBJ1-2,CASSSTTTGGDGYTF
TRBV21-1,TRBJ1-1,CASSKAGRRTEAFF
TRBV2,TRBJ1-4,CASSGDSRIDEKLFF
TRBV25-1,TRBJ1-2,CASSDLTGQGNYGYTF
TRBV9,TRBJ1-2,CASSVAREVADYYGYTF
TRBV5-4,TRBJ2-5,CASSLAGGAETQYF
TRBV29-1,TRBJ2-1,CSVERVAGETEQFF
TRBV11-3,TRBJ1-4,CASSLGVRANEKLFF
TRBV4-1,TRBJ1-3,CASSQILRQGAGNTIYF
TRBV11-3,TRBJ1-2,CASSPRVGGNYGYTF
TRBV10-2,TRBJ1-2,CASSELSSWVVGYTF
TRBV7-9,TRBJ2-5,CASSSGRSETQYF
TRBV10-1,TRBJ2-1,CASSEGQGARNEQFF
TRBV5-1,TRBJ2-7,CASSSAGGAYEQYF
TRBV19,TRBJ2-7,CASTGLAGESYEQYF
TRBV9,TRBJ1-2,CASSPTLGGGYGYTF
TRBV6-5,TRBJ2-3,CASSYWGEGGTDTQYF